The TCR beta chain described here comes from a study of human T cells and chemical hapten exposure (dated by TCRdb to the early 2020s). Context from the whole study: Libraries were pooled for sequencing, and variation in per-sample TCR yields was attributed mainly to small differences in library volumes within the pool. The study tracked peripheral blood TCR repertoire changes in vivo during primary and secondary sensitization to the hapten diphenylcyclopropenone (DPC) in alopecia patients. From each blood RNA sample, both TCR alpha and TCR beta chains were sequenced.

The paper's findings and limits, for the study overall: DPC sensitization did not change the number of TCRs with a frequency above 1 in 1000, and there was no evidence of changes in global repertoire structure. After repeated subsampling, the strength of the expansion versus patch-test correlation and the threshold at which it became significant changed.

Total RNA was extracted from unfractionated whole blood that had been collected in Tempus Blood RNA tubes. Roughly 5 healthy volunteers acted as controls for TCR sequencing and had blood drawn at day 0, 2 weeks and 6 weeks. Per the germline V gene, MNHNS is the CDR1 and SASEGT is the CDR2. The V and J ends are trimmed by 6 bases and 0 bases, leaving 11 bases between them. Its CDR3 holds 14 amino acids, cysteine through phenylalanine. The only DNA kept is the CDR3, 42 bases in frame from the first base. This clonotype was counted ten times or more. Its cognate antigen has yet to be identified. One base away there is no much larger clone; base qualities are not given. Preparation of the library involved 5' RACE. Sequencing relied on an Illumina MiSeq. During library preparation, unique molecular identifiers were attached to individual cDNA molecules so that TCRs could be counted in a quantitative, reproducible way. As for the original processing: A median of roughly 98,000 TCRs per sample was observed, with a range of about 23,224 to 690,600. V, J and CDR3 annotation of the TCR reads was performed with the Decombinator software suite. For the PS versus PT1 abundance plots, all samples were subsampled to the same number of TCRs (28,000). TCRs were defined as expanded if absent before sensitization and observed at least eight times at the 2-week time point. TCRdb redid the processing of the public reads, applying fastp at Q25 and MiXCR, and retained in-frame beta chains. Each entry is one CDR3 protein sequence, shown with its most common DNA and genes. In this record, the V and J calls reflect TCRdb's handling and not the investigators' own analysis. The sample table shows tens of thousands of distinct CDR3 sequences, and 6.5% to 8.5% are seen once. About 2.1% of the sample rests with the top ten.

The source of this sequence is a male donor in good health. In this chain, TRBV6-1 is recombined with TRBJ1-2; no confident D gene assignment can be made. CDR3 sequence: CASRVTPTNYGYTF. The DNA sequence is as follows: TGTGCCAGCAGAGTGACACCTACTAACTATGGCTACACCTTC.